This is a list of T cell receptor beta chains from one sample in a study of T cells in localized non-small cell lung cancer. Sequenced by immunoSEQ multiplex PCR; TCRdb stores in-frame clones only, minus some. The table has just under 80,000 clones, 65% to 85% seen once. The input for sequencing was peripheral blood, taken before any cancer treatment. These receptors all stem from a female donor at least 60 years old with stage I lung adenocarcinoma. Both conserved end residues are part of each CDR3. Fields, in order: V gene, J gene, CDR3 protein.

TRBV20-1	TRBJ2-7	CSASYSSKQYF
TRBV5-4	TRBJ2-5	CASSSSWLISGEGETQYF
TRBV7-9	TRBJ2-2	CASSKGGPPNTGELFF
TRBV14	TRBJ1-1	CASSRLDRGWDTEAFF
TRBV19	TRBJ1-1	CASSSFETPNTEAFF
TRBV7-8	TRBJ2-1	CASSFTGTRGLNEQFF
TRBV28	TRBJ1-1	CASSYNQGLVNTEAFF
TRBV7-2	TRBJ2-3	CASRSFPALAGTTDTQYF
TRBV28	TRBJ1-2	CASSLRGAIYGYTF
TRBV2	TRBJ1-1	CASSQGRMTEAFF
TRBV19	TRBJ2-6	CASSTIQGAGANVLTF
TRBV18	TRBJ2-3	CASSPDAPTDTQYF
TRBV10-3	TRBJ2-7	CAIITSGRLYEQYF
TRBV19	TRBJ1-1	CASRHPGQGLTEAFF
TRBV7-2	TRBJ2-7	CASSLGYSYEQYF
TRBV6-5	TRBJ2-4	CASSYSPVANIQYF
TRBV6-6	TRBJ2-7	CASSYSAQGDAYEQYF
TRBV2	TRBJ1-1	CASSEQGVPTEAFF
TRBV18	TRBJ1-1	CASSPANTEAFF
TRBV29-1	TRBJ2-1	CSALGQGTYNEQFF
TRBV6-1	TRBJ2-6	CASSDIGSSGANVLTF
TRBV7-9	TRBJ1-2	CASSLETGYNYGYTF
TRBV29-1	TRBJ2-7	CSVEGYSYEQYF
TRBV16	TRBJ1-2	CASSPPGQLNYGYTF
TRBV7-9	TRBJ1-2	CASTPGGVHYGYTF
TRBV4-2	TRBJ1-1	CASSRTAGAGNTEAFF